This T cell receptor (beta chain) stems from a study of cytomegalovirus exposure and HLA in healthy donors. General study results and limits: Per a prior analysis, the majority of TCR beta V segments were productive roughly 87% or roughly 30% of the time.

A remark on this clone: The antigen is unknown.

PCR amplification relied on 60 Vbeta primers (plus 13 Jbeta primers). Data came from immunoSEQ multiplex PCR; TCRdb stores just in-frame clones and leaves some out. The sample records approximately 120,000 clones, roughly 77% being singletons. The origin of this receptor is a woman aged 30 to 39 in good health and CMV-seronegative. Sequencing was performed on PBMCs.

CDR3 in amino acids: CASSNREYTEAFF. CDR3 nucleotides: TGTGCCAGTAGTAACAGGGAATACACTGAAGCTTTCTTT. The chain uses TRBV19 and TRBJ1-1; a weak D match, TRBD1 (6 bases). There are 13 residues in the CDR3. The germline V and J ends were trimmed by 4 bases and 3 bases, with 9 bases remaining between them. Germline V gives CDR1 LNHDA, CDR2 SQIVND (reference sequence).